This note documents a single T cell receptor (beta chain) sequence. What this receptor recognizes is not known. Base qualities are missing; no much larger clone stands one base away. Per the germline V gene, MNHNS is the CDR1 and SASEGT is the CDR2. The CDR3 covers 17 residues, taking in both the cysteine and the phenylalanine. Solely the CDR3 DNA is kept, with 51 bases framed from the first base. The V end gives up 1 base and the J end 3 bases, leaving 9 bases in the junction not matched to a gene. This record belongs to a study of T cell repertoires in cytomegalovirus infection (dated by TCRdb to the late 2010s). With respect to the entire study: Peptide stimulations targeted recently identified HLA-C-restricted CMV epitopes, whose presentation resists viral immunomodulation, together with well-studied HLA-B-restricted epitopes. The HLA type of each donor mattered for the analysis, because public TCR beta signatures pointed to carriage of CMV infection along with the matching HLA type. Paper-wide results and their limitations: The ex vivo response was dominated by HLA-C-restricted CMV-specific TCR beta clonotypes, and the single most frequent clonotype in two of eight donors was supplied by these HLA-C-restricted clonotypes. Cumulative frequency of public TCR beta family members discriminated carriers of CMV infection plus the relevant HLA type in this cohort and an independent roughly 340-donor cohort.

Instrument on record: Illumina HiSeq 1500. Using fastp trimming at Q25 and MiXCR clonotype assembly, TCRdb reanalyzed the public sequencing data and kept in-frame beta chains. Rows are combined by CDR3 protein, so each entry shows the most common genes and DNA. This sample holds around 200,000 distinct CDR3 sequences; approximately 40% were observed only once. The ten largest make up approximately 60% of the sample. The treatment or condition label of this sample denotes: in vitro stimulation with specific CMV peptide epitopes to enrich CMV-specific T cells. The specimen comprised CD8+ T cells from cultured PBMCs, sampled from culture after CMV antigen stimulation. This receptor chain uses TRBV6-1 and TRBJ2-7, with 10 central nucleotides matching TRBD2. The receptor comes from a human donor in good health (CMV status not recorded). Some clones in this sample may be carry-over from other donors' samples. CDR3 protein: CASSEDPALAGIYEQYF. The DNA reads as follows: TGTGCCAGCAGTGAAGACCCCGCACTAGCGGGAATCTACGAGCAGTACTTC.